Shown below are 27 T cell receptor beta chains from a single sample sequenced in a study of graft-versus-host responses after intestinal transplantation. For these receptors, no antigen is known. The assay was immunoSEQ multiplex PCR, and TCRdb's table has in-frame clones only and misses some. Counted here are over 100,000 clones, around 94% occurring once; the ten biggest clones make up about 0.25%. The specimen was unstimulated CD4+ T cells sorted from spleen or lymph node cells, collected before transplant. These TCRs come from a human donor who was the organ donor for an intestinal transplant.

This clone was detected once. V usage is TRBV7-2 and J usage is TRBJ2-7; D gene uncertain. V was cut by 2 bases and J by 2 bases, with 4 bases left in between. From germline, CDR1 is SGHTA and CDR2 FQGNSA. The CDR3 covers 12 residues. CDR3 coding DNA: TGTGCCAGCAGCTTACACCCCTACGAGCAGTACTTC. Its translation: CASSLHPYEQYF.

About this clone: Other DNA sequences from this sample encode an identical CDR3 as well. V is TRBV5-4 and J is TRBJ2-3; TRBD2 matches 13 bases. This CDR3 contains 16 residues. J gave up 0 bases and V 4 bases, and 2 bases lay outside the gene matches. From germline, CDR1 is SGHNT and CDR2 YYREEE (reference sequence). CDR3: CASSELAGGSTDTQYF. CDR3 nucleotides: TGTGCCAGCAGCGAACTAGCGGGAGGGAGCACAGATACGCAGTATTTT.

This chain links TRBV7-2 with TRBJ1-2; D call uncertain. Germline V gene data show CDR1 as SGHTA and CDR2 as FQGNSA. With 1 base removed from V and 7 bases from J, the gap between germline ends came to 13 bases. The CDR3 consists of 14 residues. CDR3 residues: CASSLGRLGLGYTF. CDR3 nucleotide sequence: TGTGCCAGCAGCTTAGGAAGACTAGGTCTTGGCTACACCTTC. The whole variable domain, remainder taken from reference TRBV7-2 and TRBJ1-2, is GAGVSQSPSNKVTEKGKDVELRCDPISGHTALYWYRQSLGQGLEFLIYFQGNSAPDKSGLPSDRFSAERTGGSVSTLTIQRTQQEDSAVYLCASSLGRLGLGYTFGSGTRLTVV.

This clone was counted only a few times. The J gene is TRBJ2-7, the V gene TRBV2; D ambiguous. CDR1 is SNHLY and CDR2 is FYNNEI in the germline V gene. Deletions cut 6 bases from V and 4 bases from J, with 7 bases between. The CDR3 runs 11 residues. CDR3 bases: TGTGCCAGCAGGACATCGTACGAGCAGTACTTC. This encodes CASRTSYEQYF.

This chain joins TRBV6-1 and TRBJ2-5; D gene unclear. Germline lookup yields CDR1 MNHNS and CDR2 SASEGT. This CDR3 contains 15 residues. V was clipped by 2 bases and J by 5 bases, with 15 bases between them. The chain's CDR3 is CASSESWRQTETQYF. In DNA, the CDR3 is TGTGCCAGCAGTGAATCATGGAGACAAACGGAGACCCAGTACTTC.

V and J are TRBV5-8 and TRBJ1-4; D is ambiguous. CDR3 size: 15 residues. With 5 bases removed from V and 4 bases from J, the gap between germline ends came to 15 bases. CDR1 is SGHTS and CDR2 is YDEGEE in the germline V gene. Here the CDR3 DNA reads TGTGCCAGCAGACCTAAGAAATTACTTAATGAAAAACTGTTTTTT. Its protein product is CASRPKKLLNEKLFF.

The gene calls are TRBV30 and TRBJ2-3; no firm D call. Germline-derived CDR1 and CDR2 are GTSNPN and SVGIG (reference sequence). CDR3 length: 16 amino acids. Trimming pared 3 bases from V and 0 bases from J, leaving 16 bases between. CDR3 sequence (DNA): TGTGCCTGGAGCGAAGGCTATCATACTAGCACAGATACGCAGTATTTT. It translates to CAWSEGYHTSTDTQYF.

CDR3 protein: CASSGAGTLSTDTQYF. In nucleotides, the CDR3 is TGTGCCAGCAGCGGCGCCGGGACTCTATCCACAGATACGCAGTATTTT. The rearrangement joins TRBV9 to TRBJ2-3, with D maybe TRBD2 (6 bases). The CDR3 totals 16 residues. Germline CDR1 and CDR2: SGDLS and YYNGEE. The V end lost 3 bases, the J end lost 2 bases, and 16 bases lay between the germline ends.

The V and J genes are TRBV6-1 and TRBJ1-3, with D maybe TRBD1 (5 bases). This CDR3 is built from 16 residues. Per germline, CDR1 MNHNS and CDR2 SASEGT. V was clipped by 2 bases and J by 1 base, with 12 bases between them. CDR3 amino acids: CASSEMGPGSGNTIYF. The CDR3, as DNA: TGTGCCAGCAGTGAAATGGGACCGGGGTCTGGAAACACCATATATTTT.

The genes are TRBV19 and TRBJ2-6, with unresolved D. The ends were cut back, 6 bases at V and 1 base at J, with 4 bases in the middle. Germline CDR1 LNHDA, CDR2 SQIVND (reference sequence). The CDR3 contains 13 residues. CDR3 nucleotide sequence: TGTGCCAGTAGATCATCTGGGGCCAACGTCCTGACTTTC. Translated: CASRSSGANVLTF. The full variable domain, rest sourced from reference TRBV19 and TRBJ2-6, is DGGITQSPKYLFRKEGQNVTLSCEQNLNHDAMYWYRQDPGQGLRLIYYSQIVNDFQKGDIAEGYSVSREKKESFPLTVTSAQKNPTAFYLCASRSSGANVLTFGAGSRLTVL.

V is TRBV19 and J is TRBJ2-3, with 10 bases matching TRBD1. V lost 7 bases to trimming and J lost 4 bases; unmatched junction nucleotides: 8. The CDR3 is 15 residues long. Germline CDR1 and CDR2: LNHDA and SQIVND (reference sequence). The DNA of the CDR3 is TGTGCCAGTACGACGGACAGGGGGGTATCAGATACGCAGTATTTT. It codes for CASTTDRGVSDTQYF. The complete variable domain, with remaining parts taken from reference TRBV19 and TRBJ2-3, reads DGGITQSPKYLFRKEGQNVTLSCEQNLNHDAMYWYRQDPGQGLRLIYYSQIVNDFQKGDIAEGYSVSREKKESFPLTVTSAQKNPTAFYLCASTTDRGVSDTQYFGPGTRLTVL.

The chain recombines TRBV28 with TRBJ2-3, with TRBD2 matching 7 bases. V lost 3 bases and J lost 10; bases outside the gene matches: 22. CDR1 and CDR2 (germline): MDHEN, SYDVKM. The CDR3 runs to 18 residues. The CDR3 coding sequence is TGTGCCAGCAGTTTTTTAGGACAACGAGCGGGGCCTGGCAGTGCGCAGTATTTT. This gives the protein CASSFLGQRAGPGSAQYF.

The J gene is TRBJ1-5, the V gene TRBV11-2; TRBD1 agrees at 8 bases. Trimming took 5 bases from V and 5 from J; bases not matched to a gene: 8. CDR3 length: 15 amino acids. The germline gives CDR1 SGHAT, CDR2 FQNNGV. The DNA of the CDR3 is TGTGCCAGCAGCCGGAGACAGGGGAGGGATCAGCCCCAGCATTTT. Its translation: CASSRRQGRDQPQHF.

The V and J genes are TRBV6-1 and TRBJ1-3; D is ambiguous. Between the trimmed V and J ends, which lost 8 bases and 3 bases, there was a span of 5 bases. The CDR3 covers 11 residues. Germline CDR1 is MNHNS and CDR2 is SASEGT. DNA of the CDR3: TGTGCCAGCGCGAGTGGAAACACCATATATTTT. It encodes CASASGNTIYF.

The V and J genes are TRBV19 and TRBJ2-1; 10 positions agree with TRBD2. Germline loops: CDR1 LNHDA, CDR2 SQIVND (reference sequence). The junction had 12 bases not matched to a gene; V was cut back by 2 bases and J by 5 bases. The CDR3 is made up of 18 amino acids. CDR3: CASSISSGRFRQDNEQFF. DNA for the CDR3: TGTGCCAGTAGTATATCTAGCGGGAGATTCCGACAGGACAATGAGCAGTTCTTC. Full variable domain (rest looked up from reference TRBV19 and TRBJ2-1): DGGITQSPKYLFRKEGQNVTLSCEQNLNHDAMYWYRQDPGQGLRLIYYSQIVNDFQKGDIAEGYSVSREKKESFPLTVTSAQKNPTAFYLCASSISSGRFRQDNEQFFGPGTRLTVL.

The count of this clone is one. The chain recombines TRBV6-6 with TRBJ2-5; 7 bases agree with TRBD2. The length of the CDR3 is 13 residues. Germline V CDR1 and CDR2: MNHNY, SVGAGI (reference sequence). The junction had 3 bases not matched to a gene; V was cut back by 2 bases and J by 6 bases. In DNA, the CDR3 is TGTGCCAGCAGTTACCCGGGGGGTCAGACCCAGTACTTC. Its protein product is CASSYPGGQTQYF.

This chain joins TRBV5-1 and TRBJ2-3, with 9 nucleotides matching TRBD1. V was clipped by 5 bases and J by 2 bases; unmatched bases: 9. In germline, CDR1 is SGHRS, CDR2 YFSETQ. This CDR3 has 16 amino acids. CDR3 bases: TGCGCCAGCAGGACGGGACAGGGCGGGGCCACAGATACGCAGTATTTT. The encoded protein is CASRTGQGGATDTQYF.

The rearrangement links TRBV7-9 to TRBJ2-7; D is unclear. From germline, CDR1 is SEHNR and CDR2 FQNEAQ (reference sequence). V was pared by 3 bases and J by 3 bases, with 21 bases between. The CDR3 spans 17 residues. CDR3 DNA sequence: TGTGCCAGCAGCTTGGGTCTGGGTGGGGTTCGTAGCTACGAGCAGTACTTC. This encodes CASSLGLGGVRSYEQYF.

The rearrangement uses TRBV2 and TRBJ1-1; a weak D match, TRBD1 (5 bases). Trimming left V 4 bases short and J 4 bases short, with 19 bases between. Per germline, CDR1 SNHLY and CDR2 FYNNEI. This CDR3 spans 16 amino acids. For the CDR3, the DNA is TGTGCCAGCAGTGTATCGTCGATCAGGGAAGGCACTGAAGCTTTCTTT. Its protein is CASSVSSIREGTEAFF.

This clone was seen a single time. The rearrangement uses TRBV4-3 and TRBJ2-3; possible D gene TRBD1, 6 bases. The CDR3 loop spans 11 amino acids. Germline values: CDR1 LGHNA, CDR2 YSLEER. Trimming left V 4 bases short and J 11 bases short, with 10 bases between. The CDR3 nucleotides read TGCGCCAGCAGCCTACAGGGAGTGCAGTATTTT. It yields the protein CASSLQGVQYF.

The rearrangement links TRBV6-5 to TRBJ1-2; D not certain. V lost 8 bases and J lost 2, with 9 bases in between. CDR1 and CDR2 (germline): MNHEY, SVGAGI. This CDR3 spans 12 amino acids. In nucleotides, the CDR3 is TGTGCCAGCGGGGAACCCAACTATGGCTACACCTTC. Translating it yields CASGEPNYGYTF.

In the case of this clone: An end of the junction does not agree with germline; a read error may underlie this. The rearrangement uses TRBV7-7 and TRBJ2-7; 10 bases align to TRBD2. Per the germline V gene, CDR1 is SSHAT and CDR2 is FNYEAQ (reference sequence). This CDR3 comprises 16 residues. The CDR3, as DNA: TGTGCTAGCAGCTTTTCTAAGCGGGAGGGGGCTTACGAGCAGTACTTC. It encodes CASSFSKREGAYEQYF.

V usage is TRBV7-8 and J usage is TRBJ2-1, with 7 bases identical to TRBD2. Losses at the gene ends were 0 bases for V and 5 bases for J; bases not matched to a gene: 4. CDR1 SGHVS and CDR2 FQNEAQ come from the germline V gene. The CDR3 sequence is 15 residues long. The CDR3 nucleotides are TGTGCCAGCAGCTTAGCTTGGGGGAGGGACAATGAGCAGTTCTTC. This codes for CASSLAWGRDNEQFF.

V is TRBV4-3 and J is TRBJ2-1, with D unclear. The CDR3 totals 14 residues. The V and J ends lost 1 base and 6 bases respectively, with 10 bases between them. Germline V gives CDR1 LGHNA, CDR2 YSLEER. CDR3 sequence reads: CASSQVLGSNEQFF. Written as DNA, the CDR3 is TGCGCCAGCAGCCAAGTTCTGGGTAGCAATGAGCAGTTCTTC.

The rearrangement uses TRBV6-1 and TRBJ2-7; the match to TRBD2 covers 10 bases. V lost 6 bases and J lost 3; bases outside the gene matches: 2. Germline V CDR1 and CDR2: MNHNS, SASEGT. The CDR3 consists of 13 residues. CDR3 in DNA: TGTGCCAGCAGGACTAGCGGGCTCTACGAGCAGTACTTC. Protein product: CASRTSGLYEQYF.

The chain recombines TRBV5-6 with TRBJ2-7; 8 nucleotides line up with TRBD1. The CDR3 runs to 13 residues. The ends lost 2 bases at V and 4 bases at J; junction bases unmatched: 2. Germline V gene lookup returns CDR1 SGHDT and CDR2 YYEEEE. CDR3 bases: TGTGCCAGCAGCTTCCGGGACAGGTACGAGCAGTACTTC. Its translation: CASSFRDRYEQYF.

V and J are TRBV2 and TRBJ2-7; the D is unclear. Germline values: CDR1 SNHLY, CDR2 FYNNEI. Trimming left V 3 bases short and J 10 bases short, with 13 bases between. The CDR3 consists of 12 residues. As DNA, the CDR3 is TGTGCCAGCAGTGATGGCAACCCGAAACAGTACTTC. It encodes CASSDGNPKQYF.